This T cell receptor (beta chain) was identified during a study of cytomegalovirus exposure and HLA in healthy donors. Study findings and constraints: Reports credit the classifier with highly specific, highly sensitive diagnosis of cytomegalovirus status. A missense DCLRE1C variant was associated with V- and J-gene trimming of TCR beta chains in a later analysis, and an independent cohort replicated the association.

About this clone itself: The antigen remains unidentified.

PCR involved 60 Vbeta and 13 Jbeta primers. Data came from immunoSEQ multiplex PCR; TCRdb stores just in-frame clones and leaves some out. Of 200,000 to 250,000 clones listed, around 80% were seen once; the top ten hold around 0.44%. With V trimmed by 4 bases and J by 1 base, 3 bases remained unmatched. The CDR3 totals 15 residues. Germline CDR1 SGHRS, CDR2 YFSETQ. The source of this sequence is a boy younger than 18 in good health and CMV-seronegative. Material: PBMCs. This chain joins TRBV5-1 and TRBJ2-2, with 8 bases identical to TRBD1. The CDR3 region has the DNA TGCGCCAGCAGCACCGGACAGGGGAACACCGGGGAGCTGTTTTTT. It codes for CASSTGQGNTGELFF.